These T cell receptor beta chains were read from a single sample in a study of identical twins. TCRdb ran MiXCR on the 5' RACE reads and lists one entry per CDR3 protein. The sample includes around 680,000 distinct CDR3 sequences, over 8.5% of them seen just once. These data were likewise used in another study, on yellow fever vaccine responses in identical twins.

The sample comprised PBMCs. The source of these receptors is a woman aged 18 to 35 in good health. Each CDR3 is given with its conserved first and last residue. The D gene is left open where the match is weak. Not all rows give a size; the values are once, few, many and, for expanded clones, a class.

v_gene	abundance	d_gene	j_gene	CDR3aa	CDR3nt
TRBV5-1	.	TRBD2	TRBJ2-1	CASSSGLAGAASYNEQFF	TGCGCCAGCAGCTCGGGACTAGCGGGGGCCGCCTCCTACAATGAGCAGTTCTTC
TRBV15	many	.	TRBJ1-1	CATSRDLLVGPKKKNTEAFF	TGTGCCACCAGCAGAGATCTCCTTGTTGGGCCCAAGAAGAAAAACACTGAAGCTTTCTTT
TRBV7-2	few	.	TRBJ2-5	CASSSPLAFLQETQYF	TGTGCCAGCAGCTCCCCCCTAGCGTTTCTACAAGAGACCCAGTACTTC
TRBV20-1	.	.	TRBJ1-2	CSAREAADGYTF	TGCAGTGCTAGAGAGGCTGCTGATGGCTACACCTTC
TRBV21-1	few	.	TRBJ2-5	CASSKEAEETQYF	TGTGCCAGCAGCAAAGAGGCGGAAGAGACCCAGTACTTC
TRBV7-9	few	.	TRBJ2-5	CASSLAGEKTQYF	TGTGCCAGCAGCTTAGCGGGGGAAAAGACCCAGTACTTC
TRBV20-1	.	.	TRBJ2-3	CSATQEASSTDTQYF	TGCAGTGCTACCCAGGAAGCGAGTAGCACAGATACGCAGTATTTT
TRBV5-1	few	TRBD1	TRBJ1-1	CASSLTTGLNTEAFF	TGCGCCAGCAGCCTAACGACAGGGTTGAACACTGAAGCTTTCTTT
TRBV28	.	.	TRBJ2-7	CASSLFPETDYEQYF	TGTGCCAGCAGTTTATTCCCCGAAACCGACTACGAGCAGTACTTC
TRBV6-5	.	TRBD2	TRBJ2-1	CASSTPSGKHNEQFF	TGTGCCAGCAGTACTCCTAGCGGGAAGCACAATGAGCAGTTCTTC
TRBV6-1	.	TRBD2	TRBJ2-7	CASISGTSTYEQYF	TGTGCCAGTATTTCCGGGACTAGTACCTACGAGCAGTACTTC
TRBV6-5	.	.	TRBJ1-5	CASSYGERNQPQHF	TGTGCCAGCAGTTACGGGGAGCGCAATCAGCCCCAGCATTTT
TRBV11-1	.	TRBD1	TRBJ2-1	CASSGPRTGGLTSILGEQFF	TGTGCCAGCAGCGGCCCAAGGACAGGGGGACTGACATCTATCTTAGGTGAGCAGTTCTTC
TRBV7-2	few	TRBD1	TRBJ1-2	CASTQDRAYVGYTF	TGTGCCAGCACGCAGGACAGGGCGTATGTAGGCTACACCTTC
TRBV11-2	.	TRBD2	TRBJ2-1	CASSSTGTSYYEQFF	TGTGCCAGCAGCTCGACCGGGACTAGCTACTATGAGCAGTTCTTC
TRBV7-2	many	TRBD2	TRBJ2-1	CASSPGQREYEQFF	TGTGCCAGCAGCCCTGGGCAGCGGGAGTATGAGCAGTTCTTC
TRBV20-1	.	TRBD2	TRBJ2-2	CSARSPRLAGGGELFF	TGCAGTGCTAGATCACCTCGACTAGCGGGAGGCGGGGAGCTGTTTTTT
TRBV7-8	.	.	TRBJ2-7	CASSLAEVTYEQYF	TGTGCCAGCAGCTTAGCGGAGGTTACCTACGAGCAGTACTTC
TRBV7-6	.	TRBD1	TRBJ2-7	CASSLFPGGTGDEQYF	TGTGCCAGCAGCTTATTCCCGGGAGGGACAGGGGACGAGCAGTACTTC
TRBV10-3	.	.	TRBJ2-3	CAIREPGPTDTQYF	TGTGCCATCAGAGAACCGGGACCCACAGATACGCAGTATTTT
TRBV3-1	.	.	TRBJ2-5	CASSQDGGTQETQYF	TGTGCCAGCAGCCAAGACGGGGGGACACAAGAGACCCAGTACTTC
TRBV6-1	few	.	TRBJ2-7	CASSLWDTASYEQYF	TGTGCCAGCAGTCTATGGGACACCGCTTCCTACGAGCAGTACTTC
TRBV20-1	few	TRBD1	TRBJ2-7	CSARPGGQGAFSEQYF	TGCAGTGCTAGACCGGGAGGACAGGGGGCGTTCTCCGAGCAGTACTTC
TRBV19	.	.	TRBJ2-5	CASSASDYQETQYF	TGTGCCAGTAGTGCTAGCGATTACCAAGAGACCCAGTACTTC
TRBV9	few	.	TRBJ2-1	CASSVEDDSYNEQFF	TGTGCCAGCAGCGTAGAGGACGACTCCTACAATGAGCAGTTCTTC
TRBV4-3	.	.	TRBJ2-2	CASSQDRDLPGELFF	TGCGCCAGCAGCCAAGATAGGGATCTTCCCGGGGAGCTGTTTTTT
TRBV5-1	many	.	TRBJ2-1	CASSINAGYNEQFF	TGCGCCAGCAGTATAAATGCCGGCTACAATGAGCAGTTCTTC
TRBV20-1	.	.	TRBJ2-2	CSARERRANTGELFF	TGCAGTGCTAGAGAGCGCAGGGCGAACACCGGGGAGCTGTTTTTT